Presented here are 18 T cell receptor beta chains from one specimen sequenced in a study of cytomegalovirus exposure and HLA in healthy donors (dated by TCRdb to between 2016 and 2019). To prepare the library, the immunoSEQ multiplex PCR assay was applied. For the multiplex PCR, a mixture combining 60 forward primers for TCR Vbeta segments and 13 reverse primers for TCR Jbeta segments was used. This is the immuneACCESS table as TCRdb keeps it, with only in-frame sequences that have V and J called. A part of the clones is gone; compared with another copy, unresolved V genes explain less than half, and the rest is unexplained. Counted in this sample were approximately 160,000 clones; over 70% of them appeared once. The ten largest clones take up around 3.1% of the sample. The sample consisted of PBMCs. The receptors shown here come from a woman between 45 and 60 years old in good health and CMV-seropositive.

This clone has just a few counts. The chain combines TRBV2 with TRBJ2-1, with D perhaps matching TRBD1 (6 bases). CDR1 is SNHLY, CDR2 FYNNEI, per germline. CDR3 size: 13 residues. V gave up 6 bases and J gave up 7 bases, with 13 bases separating them. As DNA, the CDR3 is TGTGCCAGCAGCGAGGAAACAGGGAATGAGCAGTTCTTC. As protein: CASSEETGNEQFF.

This clone came up a few times. The V and J genes are TRBV15 and TRBJ2-7; D might be TRBD2 (6 bases). This CDR3 region has 14 residues. Trimming cost V 5 bases and J 1 base, with 12 bases left between them. The germline gives CDR1 LNHNV, CDR2 YYDKDF (reference sequence). CDR3: CATSPRGGSYEQYF. The DNA for the CDR3 is TGTGCCACCAGCCCACGAGGAGGGTCCTACGAGCAGTACTTC.

The V and J genes are TRBV7-9 and TRBJ1-3; 7 positions agree with TRBD1. There are 16 residues in the CDR3. CDR1 and CDR2 from the germline V gene are SEHNR and FQNEAQ (reference sequence). The trim removed 2 bases at V and 0 bases at J, leaving 4 bases unmatched. The CDR3 region is CASSLRGDSSGNTIYF. CDR3 DNA sequence: TGTGCCAGCAGCTTAAGAGGGGACAGCTCTGGAAACACCATATATTTT.

The chain combines TRBV7-8 with TRBJ2-1, with 7 bases aligning to TRBD1. This CDR3 region has 15 residues. Germline V gene lookup returns CDR1 SGHVS and CDR2 FQNEAQ. Germline trimming cut 5 bases from V and 3 bases from J; bases unmatched to any gene: 7. The CDR3 sequence is CASSLRQGFYNEQFF. The CDR3 DNA sequence: TGTGCCAGCAGCCTGAGACAGGGCTTCTACAATGAGCAGTTCTTC.

The V and J genes are TRBV23-1 and TRBJ2-5; possibly TRBD2 for D (6 bases). TRBV23-1 counts as an open reading frame of uncertain function. V lost 6 bases and J lost 5, with 13 bases in between. The CDR3 runs 13 residues. This CDR3 reads CASSPGGEETQYF. For the CDR3, the DNA is TGCGCCAGCAGCCCCGGGGGTGAGGAGACCCAGTACTTC.

The chain joins TRBV5-4 to TRBJ2-2; TRBD1 matches at 11 bases. Germline V gene data show CDR1 as SGHNT and CDR2 as YYREEE (reference sequence). This CDR3 comprises 16 residues. The V gene end was trimmed by 3 bases and the J gene end by 8 bases; junction bases not matched to a gene: 9. In DNA form, the CDR3 reads TGTGCCAGCAGCTCCGCGAGTGGACAGGGGGCAGGGGAGCTGTTTTTT. This gives the protein CASSSASGQGAGELFF.

The chain carries TRBV10-3 and TRBJ2-7; 10 bases fit TRBD1. The length of the CDR3 is 18 residues. Germline CDR1 and CDR2: ENHRY and SYGVKD. The J segment lost 1 base and the V segment lost 4 bases, leaving 13 bases of the junction unmatched. CDR3 DNA: TGTGCCATCAGTGTCGTCACGTCCCGGGACAGGGGATCCTACGAGCAGTACTTC. Translation gives CAISVVTSRDRGSYEQYF.

J is TRBJ1-1 and V is TRBV9, with 7 nucleotides matching TRBD1. The CDR3 consists of 13 residues. V trimming: 4 bases; J trimming: 4 bases; junction bases outside the gene matches: 4. The germline gives CDR1 SGDLS, CDR2 YYNGEE. The CDR3 sequence is CASSTGDGTEAFF. CDR3 coding DNA: TGTGCCAGCAGCACAGGGGACGGCACTGAAGCTTTCTTT.

The chain has TRBV5-1 and TRBJ1-4; 7 nucleotides match TRBD1. Germline lookup yields CDR1 SGHRS and CDR2 YFSETQ. Losses at the gene ends were 2 bases for V and 7 bases for J; bases not matched to a gene: 5. The CDR3 has 14 residues. In DNA, the CDR3 is TGCGCCAGCAGCTTATACAGGGGTAGTGAAAAACTGTTTTTT. Its translation is CASSLYRGSEKLFF.

This clone was seen only once. V usage is TRBV15 and J usage is TRBJ2-7, with a possible D match to TRBD1 (7 bases). Germline V gives CDR1 LNHNV, CDR2 YYDKDF (reference sequence). Trimming cost V 5 bases and J 1 base, with 15 bases left between them. The CDR3 is 15 amino acids. The CDR3 here is CATSLGGGRSYEQYF. The CDR3, as DNA: TGTGCCACCAGCTTAGGAGGGGGCAGGTCCTACGAGCAGTACTTC.

The rearrangement links TRBV5-1 to TRBJ2-1; 11 nucleotides agree with TRBD2. There are 14 residues in the CDR3. Germline CDR1 reads SGHRS; CDR2 reads YFSETQ. V lost 6 bases and J lost 6; bases outside the gene matches: 5. The CDR3 loop reads CASTTSGAGNEQFF. CDR3 nucleotide sequence: TGCGCCAGCACGACTAGCGGGGCGGGCAATGAGCAGTTCTTC.

The chain is built from TRBV27 and TRBJ2-2, with a tentative D call TRBD2 (6 bases). The V gene's germline CDR1 is MNHEY and CDR2 SMNVEV (reference sequence). This CDR3 spans 12 amino acids. V was clipped by 5 bases and J by 6 bases, with 7 bases between them. The CDR3 DNA follows: TGTGCCAGCAGTGCGGGGCCCGGGGAGCTGTTTTTT. This gives the protein CASSAGPGELFF.

This clone occurred a few times. This chain uses TRBV28 with TRBJ1-2, with 8 bases fitting TRBD1. Trimming removed 7 bases from V and 4 bases from J; junction bases left unmatched: 5. This CDR3 is 13 amino acids long. Germline V gene sequence: CDR1 MDHEN, CDR2 SYDVKM. CDR3 residues: CASTLTGGYGYTF. CDR3 in DNA: TGTGCCAGCACCCTTACAGGGGGCTATGGCTACACCTTC.

The chain joins TRBV19 to TRBJ1-5; no clear D. Germline assignment: CDR1 LNHDA and CDR2 SQIVND (reference sequence). Trimming pared 5 bases from V and 1 base from J, leaving 18 bases between. The CDR3 has 17 residues. CDR3 nucleotide sequence: TGTGCCAGTAGTTTCGGGAGGATTGTAGGAAGCAATCAGCCCCAGCATTTT. Translated, it gives CASSFGRIVGSNQPQHF.

The chain employs TRBV5-6 and TRBJ2-3; 9 bases are a match to TRBD2. Trimming cost V 5 bases and J 6 bases; bases outside gene matches: 7. CDR1 is SGHDT, CDR2 YYEEEE, per germline. This CDR3 comprises 14 residues. As DNA, the CDR3 is TGTGCCAGCAGTAGACTAGCGGAAAGGGATACGCAGTATTTT. As protein: CASSRLAERDTQYF.

The genes are TRBV19 and TRBJ1-4; TRBD1 matches 7 bases. The junction had 3 bases not matched to a gene; V was cut back by 3 bases and J by 5 bases. The germline gives CDR1 LNHDA, CDR2 SQIVND (reference sequence). The CDR3 spans 14 residues. CDR3 sequence reads: CASSIGTVNEKLFF. The CDR3 bases are TGTGCCAGTAGTATCGGGACAGTAAATGAAAAACTGTTTTTT.

This chain joins TRBV18 and TRBJ1-1; the D gene is possibly TRBD1 (5 bases). Germline V lookup: CDR1 KGHSH, CDR2 LQKENI. Trimming took off 2 bases at V and 2 bases at J, with 12 bases between the two ends. The CDR3 has 15 residues. CDR3: CASSPRGDPNTEAFF. The CDR3 nucleotides read TGTGCCAGCTCACCAAGGGGCGACCCAAACACTGAAGCTTTCTTT.

The rearrangement uses TRBV29-1 and TRBJ2-1, with D possibly TRBD2 on 5 matching bases. CDR1 and CDR2 (germline): SQVTM, ANQGSEA. V lost 4 bases, J lost 8 bases, and 15 bases lay in between. The CDR3 covers 13 residues. CDR3 bases: TGCAGCGTTGGGAATCCTTCGAGGGATGAGCAGTTCTTC. Amino acids: CSVGNPSRDEQFF.